Below are 4 T cell receptor beta chains sequenced from a single sample in a study of T cells after yellow fever vaccination. TCRdb redid the calling of the 5' RACE reads with MiXCR, one entry per CDR3 protein. Seen here are 100,000 to 150,000 distinct CDR3 sequences, approximately 9% observed once, and the top ten hold roughly 40%. The sample consisted of CD8+ T cells sorted from PBMCs, taken on the day of the yellow fever booster vaccination. The receptors were gathered from a man younger than 35 who received the YFV17D yellow fever vaccine.

This clonotype was seen ten or more times. This chain connects TRBV21-1 to TRBJ2-5. TRBV21-1 is termed a pseudogene. This CDR3 contains 15 residues. The CDR3 DNA follows: TGTGCCAGCAGCAAATTTCACTGCCTCCAAGAGACCCAGTACTTC. Its protein is CASSKFHCLQETQYF.

In this sample, this clonotype turned up a few times. J is TRBJ2-7 and V is TRBV5-6; D might be TRBD1 or TRBD2, each matching 5 bases. Trimming left V 3 bases short and J 1 base short, with 11 bases between. This CDR3 is 14 amino acids long. The germline CDR1 and CDR2 sequences are SGHDT and YYEEEE. CDR3 amino acids: CASSWDGISYEQYV. The CDR3 bases are TGTGCCAGCAGCTGGGACGGCATTTCCTACGAGCAGTACGTC.

This clonotype was counted many times. The chain recombines TRBV7-3 with TRBJ1-1; D is ambiguous. Trimming took 2 bases from V and 1 from J, leaving 5 bases between them. The CDR3 length is 13 residues. CDR1 and CDR2 (germline): SGHTA, FQGTGA. The CDR3 DNA is TGTGCCAGCAGCTTAGAGGGGAACACTGAAGCTTTCTTT. The encoded protein is CASSLEGNTEAFF.

Only a few counts were recorded for this clonotype. The chain combines TRBV29-1 with TRBJ2-3, with 10 bases aligning to TRBD2. Germline V gene sequence: CDR1 SQVTM, CDR2 ANQGSEA. Trimming took 1 base from V and 9 from J; bases not matched to a gene: 10. The CDR3 is 15 residues long. In DNA form, the CDR3 reads TGCAGCGTTGAAGCCAGCGGGGGGGGATTATTAACGCAGTATTTT. This translates into CSVEASGGGLLTQYF.